The present entry profiles one T cell receptor beta chain with its context. Some clones are missing from TCRdb's copy, which holds only in-frame ones; the method was immunoSEQ multiplex PCR. Of about 190,000 clones in the sample, roughly 88% are singletons; the top ten hold about 4.1%. This specimen comes from a study of blood T cell repertoires in COVID-19. Overall study: Sample material is recorded as cDNA or gDNA derived from T cells, B-cell-depleted T cells, or PBMCs.

Sequencing was done on a sample of peripheral blood. The source of this sequence is a woman aged 30 to 39 with acute or convalescent COVID-19.

CDR3 protein: CASSYQTKGQAYEQYF. In DNA, the CDR3 is TGTGCCAGCAGTTACCAAACGAAGGGACAGGCCTACGAGCAGTACTTC. V and J are TRBV6-5 and TRBJ2-7; 8 nucleotides match TRBD1. The CDR3 is 16 residues long. Germline V gene sequence: CDR1 MNHEY, CDR2 SVGAGI. J lost 2 bases, V lost 2 bases, and 8 bases had no gene match.